The rows below give T cell receptor beta chains drawn from one sample of a study of cytomegalovirus exposure and HLA in healthy donors. Sequencing was performed with immunoSEQ multiplex PCR; in TCRdb, only in-frame clones are kept and a portion is missing. The table includes a few hundred thousand clones, 86% detected once. The sequencing input was PBMCs. The receptors were gathered from a woman between 18 and 30 years old in good health and CMV-seronegative. The CDR3 runs from the conserved cysteine through the conserved F or W. D genes are given only for firm matches. Size tells how often a clone was seen (once, few, many) or the class of an expanded clone, and some rows leave it out.

d_call: NA; v_call: TRBV9; clone_size: NA; j_call: TRBJ2-7; cdr3_nt: TGTGCCAGCAGCGTAGGCCAGGACTCCTACGAGCAGTACTTC; cdr3_aa: CASSVGQDSYEQYF
d_call: TRBD2; v_call: TRBV7-2; clone_size: NA; j_call: TRBJ2-7; cdr3_nt: TGTGCCAGCAGCTCACAGTCAATAGACACTAGCGGGTTTACCTACGAGCAGTACTTC; cdr3_aa: CASSSQSIDTSGFTYEQYF
d_call: TRBD1; v_call: TRBV4-3; clone_size: NA; j_call: TRBJ2-7; cdr3_nt: TGCGCCAGCAGCCAAGGGGAAGGACAGGGGTACTACGAGCAGTACTTC; cdr3_aa: CASSQGEGQGYYEQYF
d_call: TRBD1; v_call: TRBV5-4; clone_size: NA; j_call: TRBJ2-3; cdr3_nt: TGTGCCAGCAGCTTGCCGGGACAGGGGACAGATACGCAGTATTTT; cdr3_aa: CASSLPGQGTDTQYF
d_call: TRBD2; v_call: TRBV4-3; clone_size: NA; j_call: TRBJ2-3; cdr3_nt: TGCGCCAGCAGCCAAGAGGGCGCGGGAGGGCCGGGGGATACGCAGTATTTT; cdr3_aa: CASSQEGAGGPGDTQYF
d_call: NA; v_call: TRBV19; clone_size: NA; j_call: TRBJ1-5; cdr3_nt: TGTGCCAGTAGTATAATGGGAGGGGGAGATCAGCCCCAGCATTTT; cdr3_aa: CASSIMGGGDQPQHF
d_call: TRBD2; v_call: TRBV7-3; clone_size: NA; j_call: TRBJ2-7; cdr3_nt: TGTGCCAGCGCCTCCAACCGGGGGGGTTCCTACGAGCAGTACTTC; cdr3_aa: CASASNRGGSYEQYF
d_call: NA; v_call: TRBV9; clone_size: NA; j_call: TRBJ2-2; cdr3_nt: TGTGCCAGCAGCAGGAGGGGTGGTAGCGGGAACACCGGGGAGCTGTTTTTT; cdr3_aa: CASSRRGGSGNTGELFF
d_call: NA; v_call: TRBV29-1; clone_size: NA; j_call: TRBJ1-1; cdr3_nt: TGCAGCGTTGAGAAGCAGGGTGGGACTGAAGCTTTCTTT; cdr3_aa: CSVEKQGGTEAFF
d_call: NA; v_call: TRBV9; clone_size: NA; j_call: TRBJ2-1; cdr3_nt: TGTGCCAGCAGCGTAGACGGTGGTGGTGAGCAGTTCTTC; cdr3_aa: CASSVDGGGEQFF
d_call: TRBD2; v_call: TRBV28; clone_size: NA; j_call: TRBJ2-7; cdr3_nt: TGTGCCACCACCGACGGGAGGTACTACGAGCAGTACTTC; cdr3_aa: CATTDGRYYEQYF
d_call: NA; v_call: TRBV6-1; clone_size: NA; j_call: TRBJ2-3; cdr3_nt: TGTGCCAGCAGTGAAGGGCTAGGGGTATCAGATACGCAGTATTTT; cdr3_aa: CASSEGLGVSDTQYF
d_call: TRBD1; v_call: TRBV27; clone_size: NA; j_call: TRBJ1-1; cdr3_nt: TGTGCCAGCAGTCCTGCAGGGGGGATCCTTGAAGCTTTCTTT; cdr3_aa: CASSPAGGILEAFF
d_call: TRBD1; v_call: TRBV9; clone_size: NA; j_call: TRBJ1-2; cdr3_nt: TGTGCCAGCAGCGCACGTACAGGGGGCGACGGCTACACCTTC; cdr3_aa: CASSARTGGDGYTF
d_call: NA; v_call: TRBV7-3; clone_size: NA; j_call: TRBJ2-1; cdr3_nt: TGTGCCAGCAGCTTAGGCGGCCGAGGGGGAAATGAGCAGTTCTTC; cdr3_aa: CASSLGGRGGNEQFF
d_call: NA; v_call: TRBV4-1; clone_size: NA; j_call: TRBJ1-1; cdr3_nt: TGCGCCAGCAGCCAAGTCGGGGGGAGCACTGAAGCTTTCTTT; cdr3_aa: CASSQVGGSTEAFF
d_call: NA; v_call: TRBV27; clone_size: NA; j_call: TRBJ2-3; cdr3_nt: TGTGCCAGCAGTTTGGTGGGGCCCGACACGGATACGCAGTATTTT; cdr3_aa: CASSLVGPDTDTQYF
d_call: NA; v_call: TRBV4-2; clone_size: NA; j_call: TRBJ2-1; cdr3_nt: TGTGCCAGCAGCTCCCCCCTAAATGAGCAGTTCTTC; cdr3_aa: CASSSPLNEQFF
d_call: NA; v_call: TRBV5-4; clone_size: NA; j_call: TRBJ2-3; cdr3_nt: TGTGCCAGCAGCTTAGAGACAGATACGCAGTATTTT; cdr3_aa: CASSLETDTQYF
d_call: NA; v_call: TRBV18; clone_size: NA; j_call: TRBJ2-2; cdr3_nt: TGTGCCAGCTCACCGCCCGAGCGGTCCGGGGAGCTGTTTTTT; cdr3_aa: CASSPPERSGELFF
d_call: NA; v_call: TRBV6-1; clone_size: NA; j_call: TRBJ1-4; cdr3_nt: TGTGCCAGCAGTGAAGCTTCGACGGAGAATGAAAAACTGTTTTTT; cdr3_aa: CASSEASTENEKLFF
d_call: NA; v_call: TRBV4-1; clone_size: NA; j_call: TRBJ1-3; cdr3_nt: TGCGCCAGCAGCCAACGAATCTCGGGTCAAATCTCTGGAAACACCATATATTTT; cdr3_aa: CASSQRISGQISGNTIYF
d_call: TRBD1; v_call: TRBV5-1; clone_size: NA; j_call: TRBJ2-5; cdr3_nt: TGCGCCAGCAGCCAGGGGACAGGCCAAGAGACCCAGTACTTC; cdr3_aa: CASSQGTGQETQYF
d_call: TRBD2; v_call: TRBV4-3; clone_size: once; j_call: TRBJ2-7; cdr3_nt: TGCGCCAGCAGCCAGTTAGCGGGAGTTGGGTACGAGCAGTACTTC; cdr3_aa: CASSQLAGVGYEQYF
d_call: NA; v_call: TRBV6-5; clone_size: NA; j_call: TRBJ2-3; cdr3_nt: TGTGCCAGCAGTTACGCGGGTCCCACAGATACGCAGTATTTT; cdr3_aa: CASSYAGPTDTQYF
d_call: TRBD2; v_call: TRBV4-3; clone_size: NA; j_call: TRBJ2-5; cdr3_nt: TGCGCCAGCAGCCAAGATTTTTCTCCGGGAGGGGGAGAGACCCAGTACTTC; cdr3_aa: CASSQDFSPGGGETQYF
d_call: NA; v_call: TRBV10-3; clone_size: NA; j_call: TRBJ2-3; cdr3_nt: TGTGCCATCAGTGTTCGGGGAGAGGATACGCAGTATTTT; cdr3_aa: CAISVRGEDTQYF
d_call: TRBD2; v_call: TRBV9; clone_size: NA; j_call: TRBJ2-5; cdr3_nt: TGTGCCAGCAGCGTAGGTCTAGCGGGAACGGGAGAGACCCAGTACTTC; cdr3_aa: CASSVGLAGTGETQYF
d_call: TRBD2; v_call: TRBV4-2; clone_size: NA; j_call: TRBJ2-7; cdr3_nt: TGTGCCAGCAGCCAAGATCGGCTAGCGGGACTATACTCCTACGAGCAGTACTTC; cdr3_aa: CASSQDRLAGLYSYEQYF
d_call: TRBD1; v_call: TRBV9; clone_size: NA; j_call: TRBJ1-1; cdr3_nt: TGTGCCAGCAGCGTCCAGACAGGGGGCACTGAAGCTTTCTTT; cdr3_aa: CASSVQTGGTEAFF
d_call: TRBD2; v_call: TRBV5-1; clone_size: NA; j_call: TRBJ2-3; cdr3_nt: TGCGCCAGCAGCTGGCGGACTAGCGGGAGCACAGATACGCAGTATTTT; cdr3_aa: CASSWRTSGSTDTQYF
d_call: TRBD1; v_call: TRBV27; clone_size: NA; j_call: TRBJ1-3; cdr3_nt: TGTGCCAGCAGTTTAATGGGACAGGGATGGTCCGGAAACACCATATATTTT; cdr3_aa: CASSLMGQGWSGNTIYF
d_call: NA; v_call: TRBV27; clone_size: once; j_call: TRBJ1-1; cdr3_nt: TGTGCCAGCAGTCCTTGGGCCAAAGGTGCCACTGAAGCTTTCTTT; cdr3_aa: CASSPWAKGATEAFF
d_call: NA; v_call: TRBV23-1; clone_size: NA; j_call: TRBJ1-5; cdr3_nt: TGCGCCAGCAAACTTGGGGGCACCCGGCCCCAGCATTTT; cdr3_aa: CASKLGGTRPQHF
d_call: NA; v_call: TRBV28; clone_size: NA; j_call: TRBJ2-7; cdr3_nt: TGTGCCAGCAGTTTGGGCCAAAACTACGAGCAGTACTTC; cdr3_aa: CASSLGQNYEQYF
d_call: NA; v_call: TRBV2; clone_size: NA; j_call: TRBJ2-1; cdr3_nt: TGTGCCAGCACAGGTTTCTCGTTAGGTGAGCAGTTCTTC; cdr3_aa: CASTGFSLGEQFF
d_call: TRBD2; v_call: TRBV7-9; clone_size: NA; j_call: TRBJ2-1; cdr3_nt: TGTGCCAGCACCATAGTGGGACTAGCGGGTCACAATGAGCAGTTCTTC; cdr3_aa: CASTIVGLAGHNEQFF
d_call: NA; v_call: TRBV5-1; clone_size: NA; j_call: TRBJ2-1; cdr3_nt: TGCGCCAGCAGCCCCGGGGGTTCCTACAATGAGCAGTTCTTC; cdr3_aa: CASSPGGSYNEQFF
d_call: NA; v_call: TRBV7-2; clone_size: NA; j_call: TRBJ2-7; cdr3_nt: TGTGCCAGCAGCCCTGACAGGAACTACGAGCAGTACTTC; cdr3_aa: CASSPDRNYEQYF
d_call: NA; v_call: TRBV4-1; clone_size: once; j_call: TRBJ2-7; cdr3_nt: TGCGCCAGCAGCCAAAAGAGGACAGATCTTATCTCCTTGCACGAGCAGTACTTC; cdr3_aa: CASSQKRTDLISLHEQYF
d_call: NA; v_call: TRBV20-1; clone_size: NA; j_call: TRBJ1-2; cdr3_nt: TGCAGTGCGTTGACTCGCCGCGGCTACACCTTC; cdr3_aa: CSALTRRGYTF
d_call: TRBD2; v_call: TRBV7-9; clone_size: once; j_call: TRBJ2-1; cdr3_nt: TGTGCCAGCAGCTTCAGACTAGCGGGCCCCTACAATGAGCAGTTCTTC; cdr3_aa: CASSFRLAGPYNEQFF
d_call: TRBD2; v_call: TRBV27; clone_size: NA; j_call: TRBJ2-3; cdr3_nt: TGTGCCAGCAGTCCCGGACTAGCGGGATTAGATACGCAGTATTTT; cdr3_aa: CASSPGLAGLDTQYF
d_call: NA; v_call: TRBV11-3; clone_size: NA; j_call: TRBJ2-1; cdr3_nt: TGTGCCAGCAGCTTAGGTGCGGTAGCGGAAGGGGTCGATGAGCAGTTCTTC; cdr3_aa: CASSLGAVAEGVDEQFF
d_call: NA; v_call: TRBV18; clone_size: NA; j_call: TRBJ2-3; cdr3_nt: TGTGCCAGCTCACCACCGGTTTGGAGCGGAGCCTTCACAGATACGCAGTATTTT; cdr3_aa: CASSPPVWSGAFTDTQYF
d_call: TRBD2; v_call: TRBV6-5; clone_size: NA; j_call: TRBJ2-1; cdr3_nt: TGTGCCAGCAGTTACCTGGGACTAGCGGCCGCCAATGAGCAGTTCTTC; cdr3_aa: CASSYLGLAAANEQFF
d_call: NA; v_call: TRBV15; clone_size: NA; j_call: TRBJ2-3; cdr3_nt: TGTGCCACCAGCAGAGAAATGGGCGGGAACGCAGATACGCAGTATTTT; cdr3_aa: CATSREMGGNADTQYF
d_call: NA; v_call: TRBV4-2; clone_size: NA; j_call: TRBJ2-7; cdr3_nt: TGTGCCAGCAGCCAAGAGGGCAGTTTGCCCTACGAGCAGTACTTC; cdr3_aa: CASSQEGSLPYEQYF
d_call: NA; v_call: TRBV7-9; clone_size: NA; j_call: TRBJ1-2; cdr3_nt: TGTGCCAGCAGCCCCGGACAGAGAGGCTACACCTTC; cdr3_aa: CASSPGQRGYTF
d_call: NA; v_call: TRBV4-1; clone_size: NA; j_call: TRBJ2-2; cdr3_nt: TGCGCCAGCAGCCAAGGTGGGGCAGCACATAACACCGGGGAGCTGTTTTTT; cdr3_aa: CASSQGGAAHNTGELFF
d_call: NA; v_call: TRBV7-8; clone_size: NA; j_call: TRBJ1-1; cdr3_nt: TGTGCCAGCCGGACACCTGGGGGGAGCCCTGAAGCTTTCTTT; cdr3_aa: CASRTPGGSPEAFF